This T cell receptor (beta chain) originates from a study of shared clonotypes between healthy human individuals. Broader study findings: Read depth was anticipated to influence clonotype sharing among donors.

Germline V gene sequence: CDR1 SGHRS, CDR2 YFSETQ. There are 15 residues in the CDR3. The trim removed 4 bases at V and 5 bases at J, leaving 9 bases unmatched. The authors sequenced unsorted PBMC DNA on ten immunoSEQ deep assay plates. The data were produced by immunoSEQ multiplex PCR, yet TCRdb's version contains in-frame clones alone and is incomplete. The repertoire includes 450,000 to 650,000 clones, roughly four fifths of them detected once, and around 12% sits in the top ten. Concerning this clone: Its antigen is unknown.

V is TRBV5-1 and J is TRBJ2-5, with 9 positions matching TRBD2. Sequenced material: PBMCs. The clonotype comes from a woman aged 40 to 50 in good health. Some clones in this sample may be carry-over from other donors' samples. The CDR3 protein is CASSVAGGSGETQYF. CDR3 coding DNA: TGCGCCAGCAGCGTTGCGGGAGGGTCAGGGGAGACCCAGTACTTC.